The 5 T cell receptor beta chains presented below share a single source sample, sequenced in a study of beta chain features in type 1 diabetes. Study results and limitations: For Type 1 diabetes patients, all four CD4+ subsets carried TCRB CDR3s that were moderately but significantly shorter.

The authors reverse transcribed all of the isolated RNA, so sequencing captured expressed TCRB transcripts. Measured with immunoSEQ multiplex PCR; TCRdb has only the in-frame clones, and not every one. Among 350,000 to 400,000 clones, around 12% were seen once, and the ten largest hold around 0.0099%. For these TCRs, the target antigens are not known. The sequenced sample was naive CD4+ T cells from blood. The receptor source for this set is a young woman with type 1 diabetes.

The rearrangement joins TRBV30 to TRBJ2-1, with D perhaps TRBD2 (5 bases). The CDR3 runs 11 residues. V lost 1 base, J lost 12 bases, and 10 bases lay in between. Germline values: CDR1 GTSNPN, CDR2 SVGIG (reference sequence). CDR3 DNA: TGTGCCTGGAGTGCTCAGGCGGGGCAGTTCTTC. Translated: CAWSAQAGQFF.

This clone has a handful of counts. The gene calls are TRBV2 and TRBJ2-1; D is undetermined. Germline V gives CDR1 SNHLY, CDR2 FYNNEI. V was shortened by 6 bases and J by 3 bases, with 12 bases between the two germline ends. The CDR3 contains 14 residues. The CDR3 spells CASRRLVIYNEQFF. Here the CDR3 DNA reads TGTGCCAGCAGGCGCCTAGTAATCTACAATGAGCAGTTCTTC.

For the CDR3, the DNA is TGTCTGGGGCCTCCCGAGAGGGAAAAACTGTTTTTT. As protein: CLGPPEREKLFF. The J gene is TRBJ1-4, the V gene TRBV27; possible D gene TRBD1, 5 bases. The CDR3 is 12 amino acids. Germline V CDR1 and CDR2: MNHEY, SMNVEV (reference sequence).

A few counts support this clone. The chain employs TRBV19 and TRBJ1-1; no clear D. V was pared by 7 bases and J by 1 base, with 10 bases between. This CDR3 region has 13 residues. From germline, CDR1 is LNHDA and CDR2 SQIVND (reference sequence). The CDR3 DNA is TGTGCCAGTACCGGAGCGGGGAACACTGAAGCTTTCTTT. Its translation: CASTGAGNTEAFF.

The chain links TRBV4-3 to TRBJ1-4; no reliable D call. V shed 4 bases and J shed 5 bases, with 17 bases lying between them. Germline-derived CDR1 and CDR2 are LGHNA and YSLEER. The CDR3 extends over 16 amino acids. CDR3 region: CASSLGLWAGNEKLFF. DNA for the CDR3: TGCGCCAGCAGCCTGGGCCTTTGGGCGGGAAATGAAAAACTGTTTTTT.